This TCR beta chain was documented in a study of blood T cell repertoires in COVID-19. Study-level information: Collection of acute and convalescent COVID-19 samples took place in the United States, Italy and Spain.

Original handling: By means of reference gene primer amplification, nucleated cell counts were estimated. Assay used: immunoSEQ multiplex PCR; TCRdb lists only in-frame clones, some missing. V, J and clone size are those of that table, while D and trimming were read from the DNA. Of some 240,000 clones in the sample, over 80% were seen once. The junction had 7 bases not matched to a gene; V was cut back by 3 bases and J by 4 bases. The CDR3 spans 15 residues. In germline, CDR1 is MNHNS, CDR2 SASEGT. Enrolment of Seattle patients took place during active infection, and they were followed longitudinally.

The chain joins TRBV6-1 to TRBJ1-1; 8 nucleotides line up with TRBD1. The material sequenced was peripheral blood. The receptor was derived from a woman aged 70 to 79 with COVID-19, enrolled during active disease. For the CDR3, the DNA is TGTGCCAGCAGTGAGGACAGGGAATGGAGCACTGAAGCTTTCTTT. It yields the protein CASSEDREWSTEAFF.